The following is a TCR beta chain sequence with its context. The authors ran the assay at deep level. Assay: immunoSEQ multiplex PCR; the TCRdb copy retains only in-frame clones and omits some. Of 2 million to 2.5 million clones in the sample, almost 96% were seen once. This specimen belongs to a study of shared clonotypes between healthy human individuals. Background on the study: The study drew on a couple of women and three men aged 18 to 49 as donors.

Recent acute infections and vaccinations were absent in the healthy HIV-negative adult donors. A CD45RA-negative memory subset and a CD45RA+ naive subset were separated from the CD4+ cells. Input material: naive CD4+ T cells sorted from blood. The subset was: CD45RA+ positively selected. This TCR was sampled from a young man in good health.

The CDR3 region is CASSQAVISYEQYF. DNA for the CDR3: TGCGCCAGCAGCCAAGCTGTTATCTCATACGAGCAGTACTTC. The V and J genes are TRBV4-3 and TRBJ2-7; no clear D gene. The CDR3 extends over 14 amino acids. The ends were cut back, 1 base at V and 4 bases at J, with 11 bases in the middle. Germline V CDR1 and CDR2: LGHNA, YSLEER.